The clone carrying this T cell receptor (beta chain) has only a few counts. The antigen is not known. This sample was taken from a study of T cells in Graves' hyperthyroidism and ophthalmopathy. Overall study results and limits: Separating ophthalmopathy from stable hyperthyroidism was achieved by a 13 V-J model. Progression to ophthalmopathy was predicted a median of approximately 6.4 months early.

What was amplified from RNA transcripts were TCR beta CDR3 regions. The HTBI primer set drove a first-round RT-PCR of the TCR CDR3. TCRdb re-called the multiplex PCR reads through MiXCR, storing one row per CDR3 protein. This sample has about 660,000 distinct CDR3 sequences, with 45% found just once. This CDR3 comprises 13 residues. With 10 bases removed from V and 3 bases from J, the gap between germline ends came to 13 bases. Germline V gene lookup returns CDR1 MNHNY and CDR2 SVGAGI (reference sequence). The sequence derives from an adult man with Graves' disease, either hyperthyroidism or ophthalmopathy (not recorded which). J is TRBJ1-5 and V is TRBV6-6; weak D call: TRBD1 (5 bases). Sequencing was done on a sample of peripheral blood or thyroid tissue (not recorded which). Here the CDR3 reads CATTRGANQPQHF. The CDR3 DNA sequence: TGTGCCACCACCCGCGGGGCCAATCAGCCCCAGCATTTT.